This TCR beta chain emerged from a study of T cells in localized non-small cell lung cancer (dated by TCRdb to 2018 to 2020). Study-wide context: The study examined T cell repertoires in 200 to 250 patients with early-stage NSCLC and compared tumors with uninvolved tumor-adjacent lungs. All 240 or so NSCLC patients in the cohort were treatment-naive and had localized lung tumors that were resected. The mean age of the NSCLC patients was 50 to 85 years, with 120 to 150 men and 85 to 110 women.

At diagnosis, peripheral blood, uninvolved tumor-adjacent lung and tumor were collected and were preserved as a mix of fresh-frozen and FFPE material. Blood samples were analyzed as peripheral blood mononuclear cells for TCR repertoire profiling. TCR beta CDR3 regions were sequenced from DNA using the immunoSEQ Assay. Concerning the study's data processing: To compute T cell density, TCR beta template counts were normalized to usable DNA, which was estimated by amplifying housekeeping genes. Using the preseqR package, richness was estimated by extrapolating to 120,000 templates for tissue samples and 400,000 templates for PBMC samples. Clonality was defined as one minus Pielou's evenness. Differential abundance testing on productive amino-acid clonotypes, with a minimum total count of 5 and an alpha of 0.1, was used to identify tissue-enriched TCRs. The Jaccard Index and the Morisita Overlap Index were used to measure how much the repertoires overlapped between compartments. GLIPH grouped TCR beta CDR3s together with public tetramer-defined viral CDR3s, and a viral motif had to include at least three viral sequences and show V-gene enrichment. This is the immuneACCESS table as TCRdb keeps it, with only in-frame sequences that have V and J called. A part of the clones is gone; compared with another copy, unresolved V genes explain less than half, and the rest is unexplained. V and J calls and clone size are copied from that table; D and trimming were computed from the DNA. Present in this sample are around 40,000 clones, approximately 90% of which were seen just once. In total, the top ten clones hold less than 9% of the sample.

Turning to this clone: Its binding antigen is unknown. Base qualities are not at hand, and no much larger clone is one base apart.

Overall results and qualifications from the work: Uninvolved tumor-adjacent lung showed the highest T cell clonality, higher than tumor, which suggests more focused antigenic responses in the uninvolved tumor-adjacent lung. Because multi-region tumor sequencing was not performed, intratumor heterogeneity could not be ruled out. Higher blood T cell density associated with longer overall survival, while higher adjacent-lung clonality associated with shorter survival. Of the top 100 tumor clones, a median of roughly 53 were detected in paired uninvolved adjacent lung; under 30 were also among that lung's top 100. Because the study design was exploratory, TCR variables were selected using unadjusted p-values without false-discovery rate correction.

The source is a woman aged 18 to 55 with stage III lung adenocarcinoma. The sequences come from peripheral blood, collected before any cancer treatment.

The bases read TGTGCCAGCAGTCGTGGGCGTGGGGGTGTCGGAGATACGCAGTATTTT. This codes for CASSRGRGGVGDTQYF. Recombination linked TRBV28 to TRBJ2-3; the D gene could be TRBD1 or TRBD2, each one agreeing over 5 bases. The CDR3 numbers 16 residues from cysteine through phenylalanine. This entry keeps only the CDR3 DNA: 48 bases, framed from base 1. In the germline V gene, CDR1 corresponds to MDHEN and CDR2 to SYDVKM. V was cut back by 5 bases and J by 5 bases, leaving a gap of 20 bases between them.